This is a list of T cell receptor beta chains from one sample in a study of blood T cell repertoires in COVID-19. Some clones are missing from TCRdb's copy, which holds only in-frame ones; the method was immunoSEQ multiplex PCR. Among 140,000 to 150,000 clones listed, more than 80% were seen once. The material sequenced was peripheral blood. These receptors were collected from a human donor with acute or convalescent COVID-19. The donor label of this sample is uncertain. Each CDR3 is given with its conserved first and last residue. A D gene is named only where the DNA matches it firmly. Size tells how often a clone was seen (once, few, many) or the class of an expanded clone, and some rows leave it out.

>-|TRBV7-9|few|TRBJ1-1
TGTGCCAGCAGCTCCAGGTGGGCTGAAGCTTTCTTT
CASSSRWAEAFF
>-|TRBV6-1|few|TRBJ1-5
TGTGCCAGCAGGGAAGTGGTGATCCAACTCTACAGCAATCAGCCCCAGCATTTT
CASREVVIQLYSNQPQHF
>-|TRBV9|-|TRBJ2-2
TGTGCCAGCAAACGGACTAACACCGGGGAGCTGTTTTTT
CASKRTNTGELFF
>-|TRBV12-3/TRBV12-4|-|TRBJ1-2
TGTGCCAGCAGTTTATGGGCGAGCTATGGCTACACCTTC
CASSLWASYGYTF
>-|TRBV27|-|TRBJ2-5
TGTGCCAGCAGTTCCATAGGGGAAGAGACCCAGTACTTC
CASSSIGEETQYF
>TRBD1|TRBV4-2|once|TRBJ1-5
TGTGCCAGCAGCCAAGGGACAGGGGATAGCAATCAGCCCCAGCATTTT
CASSQGTGDSNQPQHF
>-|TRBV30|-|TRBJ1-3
TGTGCCTGCGGAACAGGGTACTCTGGAAACACCATATATTTT
CACGTGYSGNTIYF
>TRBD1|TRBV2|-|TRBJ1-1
TGTGCCAGCAGCCTACAGGGGGCGGTCACTGAAGCTTTCTTT
CASSLQGAVTEAFF
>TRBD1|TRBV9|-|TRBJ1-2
TGTGCCAGCAGCGCATACTCCGGGAGGACAGGGCGGGACTATGGCTACACCTTC
CASSAYSGRTGRDYGYTF
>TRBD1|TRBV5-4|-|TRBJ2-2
TGTGCCAGCAGCCCTGGGACAGGGGGCTACACCGGGGAGCTGTTTTTT
CASSPGTGGYTGELFF
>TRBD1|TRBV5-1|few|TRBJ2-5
TGCGCCAGCAGCTCCGGGACAGGGGGTTACCAAGAGACCCAGTACTTC
CASSSGTGGYQETQYF
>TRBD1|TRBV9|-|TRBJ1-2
TGTGCCAGCAGCGTAGAGGGGACAGGGCTCGGCTACACCTTC
CASSVEGTGLGYTF